This TCR beta chain was recorded in a study of T cell responses to AZD1222 COVID-19 vaccine. Background on the study: Second-dose intervals of approximately 4 or approximately 12 weeks were pooled. Study conclusions and caveats: Breadth and depth of Spike-specific TCRs rose after two AZD1222 doses.

Sequencing used immunoSEQ multiplex PCR; TCRdb keeps in-frame clones, though not all of them. The data show some 190,000 clones, 80% to 90% seen once. This CDR3 is built from 14 residues. V was shortened by 4 bases and J by 0 bases, with 10 bases between the two germline ends. CDR1 is SGHAT, CDR2 FQNNGV, per germline. This clone has more than one count but fewer than ten. As yet, its antigen is unknown. The gene calls are TRBV11-2 and TRBJ2-7; D ambiguous. The receptor was derived from an adult in good health. The sample in question was peripheral blood, obtained on day 0 of AZD1222 vaccination. CDR3 coding DNA: TGTGCCAGCAGCTCACCGGGCCACTCCTACGAGCAGTACTTC. It translates to CASSSPGHSYEQYF.